This T cell receptor beta chain was identified in a study of T cell responses to AZD1222 COVID-19 vaccine. Findings and caveats of the study: Most donors were white British, females outnumbered males, and clonal diversity was possibly underestimated.

In the case of this clone: Its target is not known.

The ends lost 5 bases at V and 1 base at J; junction bases unmatched: 3. The CDR3 extends over 15 amino acids. The V gene's germline CDR1 is SEHNR and CDR2 FQNEAQ (reference sequence). Method: immunoSEQ multiplex PCR; TCRdb's copy keeps in-frame clones and lacks some. The sample has about 160,000 clones, about 91% seen once; the top ten hold 4.4%. The chain is built from TRBV7-9 and TRBJ2-5; TRBD2 aligns across 11 bases. The sample consisted of peripheral blood, taken on day 0 of MenACWY control vaccination. The TCR sequence derives from an adult in good health. CDR3 residues: CASSRTSGFQETQYF. The DNA of the CDR3 is TGTGCCAGCAGCCGGACTAGCGGGTTCCAAGAGACCCAGTACTTC.